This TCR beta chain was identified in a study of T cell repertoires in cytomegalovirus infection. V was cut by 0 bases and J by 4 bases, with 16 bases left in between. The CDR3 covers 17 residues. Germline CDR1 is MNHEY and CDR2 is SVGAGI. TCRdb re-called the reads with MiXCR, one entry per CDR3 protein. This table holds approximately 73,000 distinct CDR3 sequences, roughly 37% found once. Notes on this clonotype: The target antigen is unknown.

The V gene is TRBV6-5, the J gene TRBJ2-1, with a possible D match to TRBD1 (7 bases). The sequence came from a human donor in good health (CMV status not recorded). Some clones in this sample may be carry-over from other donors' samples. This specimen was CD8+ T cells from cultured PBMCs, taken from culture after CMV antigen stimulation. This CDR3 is CASSYSELATGYNEQFF. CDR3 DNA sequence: TGTGCCAGCAGTTACTCCGAGCTAGCGACAGGGTACAATGAGCAGTTCTTC.